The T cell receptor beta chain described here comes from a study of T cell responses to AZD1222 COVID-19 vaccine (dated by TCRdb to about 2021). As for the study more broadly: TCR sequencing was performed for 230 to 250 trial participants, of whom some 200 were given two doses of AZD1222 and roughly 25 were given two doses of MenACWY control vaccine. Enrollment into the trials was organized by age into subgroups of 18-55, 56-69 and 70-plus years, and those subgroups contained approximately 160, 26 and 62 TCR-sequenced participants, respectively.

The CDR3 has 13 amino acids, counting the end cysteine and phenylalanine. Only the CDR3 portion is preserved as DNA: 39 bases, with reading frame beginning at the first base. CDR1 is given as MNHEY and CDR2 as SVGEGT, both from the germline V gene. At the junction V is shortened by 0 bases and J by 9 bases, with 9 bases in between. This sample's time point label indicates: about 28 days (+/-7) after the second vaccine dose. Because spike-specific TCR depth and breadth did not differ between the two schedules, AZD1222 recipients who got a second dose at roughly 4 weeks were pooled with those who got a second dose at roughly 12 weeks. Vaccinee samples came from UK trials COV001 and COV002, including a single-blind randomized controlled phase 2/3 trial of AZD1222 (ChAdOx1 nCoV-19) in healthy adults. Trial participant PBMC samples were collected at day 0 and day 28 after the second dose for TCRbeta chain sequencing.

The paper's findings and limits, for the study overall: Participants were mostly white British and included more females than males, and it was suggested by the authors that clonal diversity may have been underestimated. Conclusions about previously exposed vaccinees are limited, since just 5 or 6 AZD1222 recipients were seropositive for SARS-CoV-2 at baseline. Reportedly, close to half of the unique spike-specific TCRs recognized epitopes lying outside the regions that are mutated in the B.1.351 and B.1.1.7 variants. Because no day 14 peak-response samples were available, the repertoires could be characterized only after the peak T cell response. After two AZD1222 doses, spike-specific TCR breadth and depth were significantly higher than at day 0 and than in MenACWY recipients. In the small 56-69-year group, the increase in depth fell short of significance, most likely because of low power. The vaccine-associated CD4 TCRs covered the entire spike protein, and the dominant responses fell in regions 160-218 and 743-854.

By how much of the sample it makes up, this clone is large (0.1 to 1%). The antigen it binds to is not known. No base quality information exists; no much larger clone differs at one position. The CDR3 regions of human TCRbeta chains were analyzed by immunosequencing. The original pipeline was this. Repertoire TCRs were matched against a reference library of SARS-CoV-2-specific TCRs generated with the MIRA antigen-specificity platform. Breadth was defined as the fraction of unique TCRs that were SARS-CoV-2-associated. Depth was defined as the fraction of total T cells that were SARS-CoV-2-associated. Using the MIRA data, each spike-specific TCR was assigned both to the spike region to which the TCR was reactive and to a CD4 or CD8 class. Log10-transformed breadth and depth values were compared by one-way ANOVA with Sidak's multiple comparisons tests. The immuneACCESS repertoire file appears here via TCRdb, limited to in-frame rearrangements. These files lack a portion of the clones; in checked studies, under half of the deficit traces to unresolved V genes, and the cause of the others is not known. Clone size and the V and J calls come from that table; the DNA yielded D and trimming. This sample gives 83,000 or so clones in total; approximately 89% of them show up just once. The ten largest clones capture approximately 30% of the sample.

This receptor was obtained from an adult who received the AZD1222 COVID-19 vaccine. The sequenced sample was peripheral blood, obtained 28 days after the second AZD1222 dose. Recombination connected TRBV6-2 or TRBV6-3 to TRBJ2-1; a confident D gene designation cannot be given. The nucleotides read TGTGCCAGCAGTTACTCGTCAGTTACTGAGCAGTTCTTC. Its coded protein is CASSYSSVTEQFF.